Described below is a single T cell receptor beta chain sequence and its context. Its antigen is not identified. The sample comes from a study of cytomegalovirus exposure and HLA in healthy donors. Germline lookup yields CDR1 MGHRA and CDR2 YSYEKL. This CDR3 spans 16 amino acids. V lost 1 base and J 4 bases, leaving 16 bases between the germline ends. Points from the study as a whole: TCR beta V segments were, for the most part, productive about 87% or about 30% of the time in an earlier analysis. Across donors, presence/absence analyses took sequencing depth to be roughly uniform.

PCR involved 60 Vbeta and 13 Jbeta primers. Source study methods: A later analysis counted 65 million to 80 million unique TCR beta chains, roughly 11 million shared. Assay: immunoSEQ multiplex PCR; the TCRdb copy retains only in-frame clones and omits some. D and trimming were read from the DNA, whereas the V and J calls and clone size are those reported in that table. In all, the sample yields over 45,000 clones. The rearrangement uses TRBV4-1 and TRBJ1-2; a possible D gene is TRBD1 (6 bases). Sequencing was performed on PBMCs. The TCR was taken from a woman aged 40 to 50 in good health and CMV-seronegative. The CDR3 sequence: CASSQAPQGTVYGYTF. The CDR3 bases are TGCGCCAGCAGCCAAGCCCCACAGGGTACCGTCTATGGCTACACCTTC.